These 21 T cell receptor beta chains came from one sample sequenced in a study of neoadjuvant anti-PD-1 for oral cavity cancer. The repertoire was sequenced with immunoSEQ multiplex PCR; TCRdb's copy has only in-frame clones and lacks some. The sample has 5,500 to 8,500 clones, around 50% seen once. The input for sequencing was tumor tissue, taken before nivolumab (anti-PD-1) treatment. The receptors come from a person aged 35-80 years with oral cavity squamous cell carcinoma.

The rearrangement links TRBV7-8 to TRBJ1-1; TRBD1 matches at 7 bases. The V segment lost 4 bases and the J segment 2 bases; nucleotides outside the gene matches: 10. The CDR3 has 16 amino acids. Per the germline V gene, CDR1 is SGHVS and CDR2 is FQNEAQ. The chain's CDR3 is CASSYYRGRYNTEAFF. Here the CDR3 DNA reads TGTGCCAGCAGCTACTACAGGGGTAGATACAACACTGAAGCTTTCTTT.

The chain carries TRBV7-2 and TRBJ1-2; possibly TRBD1 for D (6 bases). The CDR3 is 15 residues long. V lost 7 bases, J lost 4 bases, and 19 bases lay in between. Germline CDR1 and CDR2: SGHTA and FQGNSA. The CDR3, as DNA: TGTGCCAGCATCCAAGGGGGGGCAGTCGGCTATGGCTACACCTTC. Translated: CASIQGGAVGYGYTF. Filled out from reference TRBV7-2 and TRBJ1-2, the complete variable domain reads GAGVSQSPSNKVTEKGKDVELRCDPISGHTALYWYRQSLGQGLEFLIYFQGNSAPDKSGLPSDRFSAERTGGSVSTLTIQRTQQEDSAVYLCASIQGGAVGYGYTFGSGTRLTVV.

This chain joins TRBV7-9 and TRBJ1-1, with no clear D. The germline V gene has CDR1 SEHNR and CDR2 FQNEAQ (reference sequence). The CDR3 runs 12 residues. Trimming stripped 1 base from V and 4 bases from J, with 4 bases between. Written as DNA, the CDR3 is TGTGCCAGCAGCTTAGGGCCCACTGAAGCTTTCTTT. This sequence encodes CASSLGPTEAFF.

V and J are TRBV5-1 and TRBJ1-1, with D uncertain. This CDR3 contains 14 residues. Germline values: CDR1 SGHRS, CDR2 YFSETQ. The V end lost 4 bases, the J end lost 3 bases, and 13 bases lay between the germline ends. The CDR3 here is CASSLRPWDTEAFF. For the CDR3, the DNA is TGCGCCAGCAGCCTTCGCCCCTGGGACACTGAAGCTTTCTTT.

V gene TRBV7-8 combines with J gene TRBJ1-4, with a weak D call TRBD1 (6 bases). Trimming took off 0 bases at V and 4 bases at J, with 12 bases between the two ends. The CDR3 covers 16 residues. Germline lookup yields CDR1 SGHVS and CDR2 FQNEAQ. The CDR3, as DNA: TGTGCCAGCAGCTTAGCGCAGGGGACCCATAATGAAAAACTGTTTTTT. This translates into CASSLAQGTHNEKLFF.

This clone was detected a few times. The chain carries TRBV7-9 and TRBJ2-1; D might be TRBD1 (7 bases). CDR1 is SEHNR, CDR2 FQNEAQ, per germline (reference sequence). Deletions cut 3 bases from V and 9 bases from J, with 27 bases between. CDR3 length: 18 residues. CDR3 DNA sequence: TGTGCCAGCAGCTTTGATCCCGGTACGTGGAGGGGGCTAGGTGAGCAGTTCTTC. This translates into CASSFDPGTWRGLGEQFF.

This clone has just a few counts. This rearrangement joins TRBV19 to TRBJ1-5; possibly TRBD1 for D (5 bases). V lost 6 bases and J lost 0, with 12 bases in between. The CDR3 sequence is 15 residues long. Germline-derived CDR1 and CDR2 are LNHDA and SQIVND (reference sequence). In DNA, the CDR3 is TGTGCCAGTAGCACCGGGACTAATAGCAATCAGCCCCAGCATTTT. This codes for CASSTGTNSNQPQHF.

The gene calls are TRBV11-3 and TRBJ2-7, with 8 bases aligning to TRBD2. V was clipped by 5 bases and J by 4 bases; unmatched bases: 7. The CDR3 runs to 14 residues. CDR1 and CDR2 from the germline V gene are SGHNT and YENEEA. The CDR3 is CASSPGGVRYEQYF. The CDR3 DNA reads as TGTGCCAGCAGCCCCGGGGGGGTACGGTACGAGCAGTACTTC.

About this clone itself: A much larger clone lies a single base off, so this may be a read error. This sequence joins TRBV9 and TRBJ2-5; 7 bases fit TRBD1. The CDR3 sequence is 13 residues long. Germline V gene lookup returns CDR1 SGDLS and CDR2 YYNGEE. Trimming at V came to 2 bases and at J to 3 bases, leaving 1 base not matched to a gene. CDR3 protein: CASSVGTEETQYF. CDR3 bases: TGTGCCAGCAGCGTTGGGACAGAAGAGACCCAGTACTTC.

The V gene is TRBV11-2, the J gene TRBJ1-5, with unresolved D. With 1 base removed from V and 4 bases from J, the gap between germline ends came to 5 bases. Per germline, CDR1 SGHAT and CDR2 FQNNGV. This CDR3 comprises 13 residues. The CDR3: CASSLGTNQPQHF. In DNA form, the CDR3 reads TGTGCCAGCAGCTTAGGGACTAATCAGCCCCAGCATTTT. Looking up the rest from reference TRBV11-2 and TRBJ1-5 gives the full variable domain: EAGVAQSPRYKIIEKRQSVAFWCNPISGHATLYWYQQILGQGPKLLIQFQNNGVVDDSQLPKDRFSAERLKGVDSTLKIQPAKLEDSAVYLCASSLGTNQPQHFGDGTRLSIL.

In its sample, this clone ranks as medium-sized (0.01 to 0.1%). This chain joins TRBV27 and TRBJ2-7, with 7 bases matching TRBD1. The CDR3 length is 17 residues. The germline V gene has CDR1 MNHEY and CDR2 SMNVEV (reference sequence). V trimming: 5 bases; J trimming: 0 bases; junction bases outside the gene matches: 13. The CDR3 loop is CASSLLAPRGISYEQYF. In DNA form, the CDR3 reads TGTGCCAGCAGTCTACTCGCCCCCAGGGGGATCTCCTACGAGCAGTACTTC.

This chain uses TRBV5-6 with TRBJ1-2; a possible D gene is TRBD1 (5 bases). The germline V gene has CDR1 SGHDT and CDR2 YYEEEE. The CDR3 spans 15 residues. Trimming removed 0 bases at V and 6 bases at J, with 15 bases between. The CDR3 loop reads CASSLATRQGNGYTF. In nucleotides, the CDR3 is TGTGCCAGCAGCTTGGCGACCCGCCAGGGTAATGGCTACACCTTC. The entire variable domain, with the rest obtained from reference TRBV5-6 and TRBJ1-2, is as follows: DAGVTQSPTHLIKTRGQQVTLRCSPKSGHDTVSWYQQALGQGPQFIFQYYEEEERQRGNFPDRFSGHQFPNYSSELNVNALLLGDSALYLCASSLATRQGNGYTFGSGTRLTVV.

V and J are TRBV28 and TRBJ1-2; 8 nucleotides align to TRBD1. J gave up 2 bases and V 2 bases, and 4 bases lay outside the gene matches. The CDR3 is made up of 15 amino acids. Germline V gene lookup returns CDR1 MDHEN and CDR2 SYDVKM. DNA of the CDR3: TGTGCCAGCAGTTTACCGACAGGGGTGAACTATGGCTACACCTTC. Its translation: CASSLPTGVNYGYTF.

The rearrangement uses TRBV19 and TRBJ2-2, with 10 bases that match TRBD1. The CDR3 is 14 residues long. V gave up 6 bases and J gave up 4 bases; unmatched junction bases: 2. From germline, CDR1 is LNHDA and CDR2 SQIVND (reference sequence). CDR3 sequence (DNA): TGTGCCAGTAGGGACAGGGGGAGCACCGGGGAGCTGTTTTTT. This gives the protein CASRDRGSTGELFF.

This clone turned up a few times. The chain joins TRBV4-2 to TRBJ1-2, with D unresolved. Germline loops: CDR1 LGHNA, CDR2 YNFKEQ. Trimming shortened V by 0 bases and J by 3 bases, and 5 bases separated the two germline ends. The length of the CDR3 is 13 residues. The CDR3 is CASSQDLDYGYTF. CDR3 in DNA: TGTGCCAGCAGCCAAGATCTCGACTATGGCTACACCTTC.

This clone was picked up a small number of times. The chain joins TRBV4-1 to TRBJ1-4, with 9 bases lining up with TRBD1. This CDR3 has 14 residues. Germline V gene sequence: CDR1 MGHRA, CDR2 YSYEKL. V gave up 7 bases and J gave up 6 bases; unmatched junction bases: 6. The CDR3 nucleotides are TGCGCCAGCAACACAGGGGGCTTACATGAAAAACTGTTTTTT. It yields the protein CASNTGGLHEKLFF.

This clone is medium-sized in the sample. This chain connects TRBV27 to TRBJ2-7; perhaps D is TRBD1 or TRBD2 (5 bases each). CDR3 size: 15 residues. V lost 6 bases to trimming and J lost 1 base, with 16 bases between them. Germline V gives CDR1 MNHEY, CDR2 SMNVEV (reference sequence). The CDR3 region has the DNA TGTGCCAGCAGGCTCCACGGGGCTCGGTCCTACGAGCAGTACTTC. This translates into CASRLHGARSYEQYF.

This chain uses TRBV6-1 with TRBJ1-5, with a possible D match to TRBD1 (6 bases). This CDR3 comprises 15 residues. V shed 4 bases and J shed 6 bases, with 16 bases lying between them. CDR1 is MNHNS and CDR2 is SASEGT in the germline V gene. CDR3 protein: CASSVRGAGIQPQHF. DNA of the CDR3: TGTGCCAGCAGTGTGAGGGGGGCTGGGATTCAGCCCCAGCATTTT.

V gene TRBV7-2 combines with J gene TRBJ2-7, with TRBD2 identical over 9 bases. Germline V CDR1 and CDR2: SGHTA, FQGNSA. The CDR3 contains 13 residues. Germline trimming cut 5 bases from V and 7 bases from J; bases unmatched to any gene: 6. The CDR3 coding sequence is TGTGCCAGCAGCCCAAGGCGGGGGGGGGAGCAGTACTTC. It is translated as CASSPRRGGEQYF.

The chain carries TRBV7-2 and TRBJ2-2; 12 nucleotides align to TRBD2. V shed 5 bases, J shed 7 bases, and the junction held 8 bases outside the gene matches. Germline CDR1 and CDR2: SGHTA and FQGNSA. The CDR3 extends over 16 amino acids. The CDR3 coding sequence is TGTGCCAGCAGCACCGCTAGCGGGGGGGGTTTCGGGGAGCTGTTTTTT. It yields the protein CASSTASGGGFGELFF.

The V call is TRBV6-6, the J call TRBJ1-1; 7 positions match TRBD1. J lost 1 base, V lost 2 bases, and 4 bases had no gene match. Per germline, CDR1 MNHNY and CDR2 SVGAGI (reference sequence). The CDR3 runs to 15 residues. CDR3 in amino acids: CASSYGGQPNTEAFF. CDR3 sequence (DNA): TGTGCCAGCAGTTACGGGGGACAGCCGAACACTGAAGCTTTCTTT.